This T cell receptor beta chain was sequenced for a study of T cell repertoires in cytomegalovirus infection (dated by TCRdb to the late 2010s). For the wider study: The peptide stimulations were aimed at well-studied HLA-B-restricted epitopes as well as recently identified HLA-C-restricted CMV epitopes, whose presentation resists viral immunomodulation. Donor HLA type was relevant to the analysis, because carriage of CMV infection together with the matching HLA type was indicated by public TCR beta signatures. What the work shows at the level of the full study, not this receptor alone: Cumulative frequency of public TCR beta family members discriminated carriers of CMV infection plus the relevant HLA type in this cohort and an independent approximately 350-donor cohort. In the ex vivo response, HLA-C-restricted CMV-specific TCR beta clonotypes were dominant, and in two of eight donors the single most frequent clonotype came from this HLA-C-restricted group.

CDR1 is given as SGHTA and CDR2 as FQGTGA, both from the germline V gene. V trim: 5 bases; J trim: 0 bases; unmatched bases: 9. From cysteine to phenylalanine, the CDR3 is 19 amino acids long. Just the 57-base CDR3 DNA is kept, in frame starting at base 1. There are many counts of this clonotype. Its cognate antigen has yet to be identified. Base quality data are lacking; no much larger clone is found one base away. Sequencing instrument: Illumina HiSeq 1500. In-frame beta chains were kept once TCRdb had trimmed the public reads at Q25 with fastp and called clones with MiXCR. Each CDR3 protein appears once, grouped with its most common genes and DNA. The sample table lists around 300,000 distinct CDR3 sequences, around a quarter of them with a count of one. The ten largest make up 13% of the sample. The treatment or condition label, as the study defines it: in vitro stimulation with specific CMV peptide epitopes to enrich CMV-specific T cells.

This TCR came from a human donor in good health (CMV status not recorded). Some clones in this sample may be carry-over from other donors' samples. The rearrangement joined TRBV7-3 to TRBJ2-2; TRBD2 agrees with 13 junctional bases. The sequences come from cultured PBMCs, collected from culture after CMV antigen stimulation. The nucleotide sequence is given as TGTGCCAGCAGCCCCGGGACTAGCGGGAAGGGAACGAACACCGGGGAGCTGTTTTTT. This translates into CASSPGTSGKGTNTGELFF.